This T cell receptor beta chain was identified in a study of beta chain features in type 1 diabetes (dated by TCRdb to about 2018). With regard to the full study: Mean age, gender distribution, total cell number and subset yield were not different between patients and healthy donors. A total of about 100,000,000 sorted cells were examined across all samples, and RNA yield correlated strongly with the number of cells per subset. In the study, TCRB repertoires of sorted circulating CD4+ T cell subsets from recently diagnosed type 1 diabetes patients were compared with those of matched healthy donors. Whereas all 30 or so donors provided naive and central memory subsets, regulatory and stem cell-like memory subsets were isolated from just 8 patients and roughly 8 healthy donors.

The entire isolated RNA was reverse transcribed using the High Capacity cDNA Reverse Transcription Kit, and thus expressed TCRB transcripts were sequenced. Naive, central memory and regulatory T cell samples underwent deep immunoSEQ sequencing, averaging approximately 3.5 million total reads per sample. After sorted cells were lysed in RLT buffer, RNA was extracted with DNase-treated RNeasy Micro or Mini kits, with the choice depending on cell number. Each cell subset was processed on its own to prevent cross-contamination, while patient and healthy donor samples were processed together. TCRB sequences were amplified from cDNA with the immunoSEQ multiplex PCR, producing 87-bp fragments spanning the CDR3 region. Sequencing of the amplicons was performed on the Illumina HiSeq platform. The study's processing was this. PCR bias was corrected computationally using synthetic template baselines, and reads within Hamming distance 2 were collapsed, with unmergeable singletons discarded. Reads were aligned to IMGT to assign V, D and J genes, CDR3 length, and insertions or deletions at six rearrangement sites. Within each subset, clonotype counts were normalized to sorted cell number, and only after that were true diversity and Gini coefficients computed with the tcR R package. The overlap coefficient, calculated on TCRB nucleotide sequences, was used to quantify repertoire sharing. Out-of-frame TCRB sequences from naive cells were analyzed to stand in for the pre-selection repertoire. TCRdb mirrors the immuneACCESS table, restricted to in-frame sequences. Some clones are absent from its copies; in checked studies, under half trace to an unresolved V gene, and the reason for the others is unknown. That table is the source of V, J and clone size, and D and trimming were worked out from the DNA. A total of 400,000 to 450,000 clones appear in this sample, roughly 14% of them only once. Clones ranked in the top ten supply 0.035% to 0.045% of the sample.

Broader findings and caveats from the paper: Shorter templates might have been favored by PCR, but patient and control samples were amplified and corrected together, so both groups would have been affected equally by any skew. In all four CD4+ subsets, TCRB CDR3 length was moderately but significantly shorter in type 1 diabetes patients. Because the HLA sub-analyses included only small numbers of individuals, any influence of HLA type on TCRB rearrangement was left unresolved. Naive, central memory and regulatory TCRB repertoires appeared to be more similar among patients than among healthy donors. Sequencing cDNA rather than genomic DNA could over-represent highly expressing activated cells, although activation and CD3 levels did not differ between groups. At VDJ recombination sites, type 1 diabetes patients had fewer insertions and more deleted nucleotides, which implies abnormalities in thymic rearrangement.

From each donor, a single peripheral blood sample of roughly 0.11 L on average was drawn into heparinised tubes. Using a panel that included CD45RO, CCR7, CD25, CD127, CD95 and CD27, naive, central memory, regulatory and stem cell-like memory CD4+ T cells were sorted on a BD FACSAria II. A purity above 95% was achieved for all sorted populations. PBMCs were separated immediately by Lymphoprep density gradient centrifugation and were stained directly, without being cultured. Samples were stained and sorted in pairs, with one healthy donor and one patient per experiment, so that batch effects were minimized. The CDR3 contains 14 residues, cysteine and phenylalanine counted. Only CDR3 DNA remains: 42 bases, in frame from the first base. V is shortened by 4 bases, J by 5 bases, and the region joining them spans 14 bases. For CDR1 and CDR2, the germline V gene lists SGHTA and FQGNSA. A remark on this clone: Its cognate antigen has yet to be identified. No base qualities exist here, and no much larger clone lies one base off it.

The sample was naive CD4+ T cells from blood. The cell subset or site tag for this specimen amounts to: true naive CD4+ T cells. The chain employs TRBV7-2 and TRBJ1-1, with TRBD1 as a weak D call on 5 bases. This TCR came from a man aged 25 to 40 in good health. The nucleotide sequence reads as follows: TGTGCCAGCAGCTCAAGCAGGGTTACGACTGAAGCTTTCTTT. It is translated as CASSSSRVTTEAFF.